This is a list of T cell receptor beta chains from one sample in a study of blood T cell repertoires in COVID-19. Using immunoSEQ multiplex PCR, the repertoire was profiled, and TCRdb retains in-frame clones only, with some absent. Among 150,000 to 180,000 clones, about 79% were seen once, and the ten largest hold nearly 10%. The sequencing sample was made of peripheral blood. These receptors were obtained from a woman between 45 and 60 years old with acute or convalescent COVID-19. Both conserved end residues are part of each CDR3. Each record gives: clone size, D gene, V gene, J gene, CDR3 protein, CDR3 DNA. D genes are given only for firm matches. Expanded clones get a size class; other rows say once, few or many, or leave the size out.

abundance: -; d_gene: -; v_gene: TRBV21-1; j_gene: TRBJ1-3; CDR3aa: CASSKETASSGNTIYF; CDR3nt: TGTGCCAGCAGCAAAGAGACAGCCAGCTCTGGAAACACCATATATTTT
abundance: -; d_gene: -; v_gene: TRBV6-2/TRBV6-3; j_gene: TRBJ2-3; CDR3aa: CASSPLASVSTDTQYF; CDR3nt: TGTGCCAGCAGTCCCCTGGCTAGCGTCAGCACAGATACGCAGTATTTT
abundance: once; d_gene: -; v_gene: TRBV4-2; j_gene: TRBJ2-6; CDR3aa: CASSQDRQDSGANVLTF; CDR3nt: TGTGCCAGCAGCCAAGACCGGCAGGACTCTGGGGCCAACGTCCTGACTTTC
abundance: -; d_gene: TRBD2; v_gene: TRBV5-1; j_gene: TRBJ2-7; CDR3aa: CASCQSAGGPYEQYF; CDR3nt: TGCGCCAGCTGTCAGTCGGCGGGGGGGCCCTACGAGCAGTACTTC
abundance: -; d_gene: -; v_gene: TRBV10-3; j_gene: TRBJ2-7; CDR3aa: CASGGDGERYEQYF; CDR3nt: TGTGCCTCCGGTGGGGATGGGGAGAGATACGAGCAGTACTTC
abundance: -; d_gene: TRBD2; v_gene: TRBV18; j_gene: TRBJ2-1; CDR3aa: CASSPAGGFYNEQFF; CDR3nt: TGTGCCAGCTCGCCAGCGGGAGGATTCTACAATGAGCAGTTCTTC
abundance: -; d_gene: TRBD1; v_gene: TRBV3-1/TRBV3-2; j_gene: TRBJ2-7; CDR3aa: CASSQGHRGREQYF; CDR3nt: TGTGCCAGCAGCCAAGGTCACAGGGGGCGAGAGCAGTACTTC
abundance: -; d_gene: -; v_gene: TRBV6-5; j_gene: TRBJ2-1; CDR3aa: CASSSHRVDEQFF; CDR3nt: TGTGCCAGCAGTTCCCACAGGGTAGATGAGCAGTTCTTC
abundance: -; d_gene: TRBD1; v_gene: TRBV10-3; j_gene: TRBJ2-7; CDR3aa: CAISATGAYEQYF; CDR3nt: TGTGCCATCAGCGCGACAGGGGCGTACGAGCAGTACTTC
abundance: -; d_gene: TRBD1; v_gene: TRBV7-9; j_gene: TRBJ2-2; CDR3aa: CAGTGVYTGELFF; CDR3nt: TGTGCCGGGACAGGGGTCTACACCGGGGAGCTGTTTTTT
abundance: -; d_gene: TRBD2; v_gene: TRBV6-1; j_gene: TRBJ2-1; CDR3aa: CASSEALAGYNEQFF; CDR3nt: TGTGCCAGCAGTGAAGCCTTAGCGGGATACAATGAGCAGTTCTTC
abundance: -; d_gene: TRBD2; v_gene: TRBV7-9; j_gene: TRBJ2-3; CDR3aa: CASSSRINPAGGHTDTQYF; CDR3nt: TGTGCCAGCAGCTCCCGTATCAACCCAGCGGGGGGCCACACAGATACGCAGTATTTT
abundance: once; d_gene: -; v_gene: TRBV29-1; j_gene: TRBJ1-1; CDR3aa: CSVSRGDAEAFF; CDR3nt: TGCAGCGTTTCTCGGGGGGACGCTGAAGCTTTCTTT
abundance: -; d_gene: -; v_gene: TRBV27; j_gene: TRBJ2-4; CDR3aa: CASPFPRERAKNIQYF; CDR3nt: TGTGCCAGCCCTTTCCCTAGGGAGAGAGCCAAAAACATTCAGTACTTC
abundance: once; d_gene: TRBD2; v_gene: TRBV4-2; j_gene: TRBJ2-5; CDR3aa: CASSQVLAGDQETQYF; CDR3nt: TGTGCCAGCAGCCAAGTACTAGCGGGAGACCAAGAGACCCAGTACTTC
abundance: -; d_gene: TRBD1; v_gene: TRBV2; j_gene: TRBJ2-1; CDR3aa: CASTGQVDYEQFF; CDR3nt: TGTGCCAGTACGGGACAGGTGGACTATGAGCAGTTCTTC